These 5 T cell receptor beta chains share one sample of origin, sequenced in a study of cytomegalovirus exposure and HLA in healthy donors (dated by TCRdb to about 2017). Library preparation was by the immunoSEQ multiplex PCR assay. For the multiplex PCR, a mixture combining 60 forward primers for TCR Vbeta segments and 13 reverse primers for TCR Jbeta segments was used. The table comes from immuneACCESS by way of TCRdb, which keeps in-frame sequences with V and J called. Part of the clones is missing from these tables; in studies checked, under half for an unresolved V gene and the rest for unknown reasons. The sample profile shows approximately 250,000 clones; around four fifths of them were found once. Jointly, the top ten make up roughly 0.45% of the sample. The material sequenced was PBMCs. These receptors originate from a boy between 10 and 17 years old in good health and CMV-seronegative.

The chain joins TRBV7-2 to TRBJ2-1; a weak D match, TRBD1 (5 bases). Per the germline V gene, CDR1 is SGHTA and CDR2 is FQGNSA. This CDR3 is built from 13 residues. Trimming removed 5 bases from V and 12 bases from J, with 17 bases in between. The CDR3 region is CASSPTKAQGQFF. The CDR3 DNA follows: TGTGCCAGCAGCCCTACAAAAGCTCAGGGGCAGTTCTTC.

The chain has TRBV6-5 and TRBJ2-3; 7 nucleotides agree with TRBD2. This CDR3 is built from 15 residues. V gave up 5 bases and J gave up 1 base; unmatched junction bases: 6. Germline loops: CDR1 MNHEY, CDR2 SVGAGI. CDR3 amino acids: CASSRTRVRTDTQYF. The CDR3 bases are TGTGCCAGCAGTCGGACTAGGGTTCGCACAGATACGCAGTATTTT.

The rearrangement joins TRBV5-1 to TRBJ2-3; no clear D. V lost 0 bases to trimming and J lost 1 base, with 9 bases between them. Germline V gene lookup returns CDR1 SGHRS and CDR2 YFSETQ. The CDR3 sequence is 15 residues long. This CDR3 is CASSLEAGRTDTQYF. CDR3 bases: TGCGCCAGCAGCTTGGAGGCAGGCCGCACAGATACGCAGTATTTT.

J is TRBJ2-3 and V is TRBV4-1, with D hard to call. CDR1 and CDR2 (germline): MGHRA, YSYEKL. V gave up 7 bases and J gave up 8 bases, with 4 bases separating them. This CDR3 has 9 residues. The CDR3 is CASIFTQYF. The CDR3 region has the DNA TGCGCCAGCATCTTTACGCAGTATTTT.

The rearrangement links TRBV27 to TRBJ1-1; D is unclear. In germline, CDR1 is MNHEY, CDR2 SMNVEV (reference sequence). Trimming left V 9 bases short and J 5 bases short, with 19 bases between. This CDR3 is 14 amino acids long. This CDR3 is CASLGRFGRTEAFF. As DNA, the CDR3 is TGTGCCAGTTTGGGGAGGTTCGGGAGAACTGAAGCTTTCTTT.